Each of the 32 T cell receptor beta chains below was sequenced from the same sample in a study of blood T cell repertoires in COVID-19. Assay used: immunoSEQ multiplex PCR; TCRdb lists only in-frame clones, some missing. The sample lists about 270,000 clones; roughly 90% were seen once. Source material: PBMCs or T cells enriched from blood (not recorded which). Source of these receptors: a woman between 50 and 59 years old who had recovered from COVID-19.

The chain joins TRBV27 to TRBJ2-6, with D perhaps matching TRBD2 (6 bases). V lost 6 bases and J 1 base, leaving 16 bases between the germline ends. The CDR3 has 17 amino acids. Germline V lookup: CDR1 MNHEY, CDR2 SMNVEV (reference sequence). CDR3: CASRGGLARSGANVLTF. CDR3 bases: TGTGCCAGCAGGGGGGGATTAGCGCGGTCTGGGGCCAACGTCCTGACTTTC.

The chain recombines TRBV21-1 with TRBJ1-1; whether TRBD1, the table's D call, matches the DNA was not checked. TRBV21-1 is a listed pseudogene. The CDR3 spans 14 residues. The CDR3 sequence: CASSSQGWDTEAFF. Written as DNA, the CDR3 is TGTGCCAGCAGCTCCCAGGGGTGGGACACTGAAGCTTTCTTT.

This chain joins TRBV18 and TRBJ2-5; TRBD2 aligns across 7 bases. This CDR3 is built from 16 residues. Trimming removed 3 bases from V and 0 bases from J; junction bases left unmatched: 7. In germline, CDR1 is KGHSH, CDR2 LQKENI. In nucleotides, the CDR3 is TGTGCCAGCTCACCTTGGGGCGGGACTAACCAAGAGACCCAGTACTTC. This translates into CASSPWGGTNQETQYF.

The chain carries TRBV21-1 and TRBJ2-7; the table's D gene call, TRBD1, was not cross checked with the DNA. TRBV21-1 represents a pseudogene. This CDR3 has 16 amino acids. CDR3 residues: CASSQRPRDRVDEQYF. CDR3 DNA sequence: TGTGCCAGCAGCCAAAGGCCCCGGGACAGGGTGGACGAGCAGTACTTC.

The V and J genes are TRBV28 and TRBJ1-2; 7 bases match TRBD1. The J segment lost 4 bases and the V segment lost 5 bases, leaving 7 bases of the junction unmatched. The CDR3 consists of 14 residues. The germline CDR1 and CDR2 sequences are MDHEN and SYDVKM. The CDR3 DNA reads TGTGCCAGCAGTCCTCCGGGGACAGTCTATGGCTACACCTTC. Encoded protein: CASSPPGTVYGYTF.

The J gene is TRBJ2-1, the V gene TRBV7-8; TRBD2 matches 10 bases. The CDR3 is 17 residues long. CDR1 SGHVS and CDR2 FQNEAQ come from the germline V gene. Trimming took 4 bases from V and 8 from J; bases not matched to a gene: 14. The CDR3 region has the DNA TGTGCCAGCAGCTCTAGCCTCCCGGGACTAGCGACCCATGAGCAGTTCTTC. Translated, it gives CASSSSLPGLATHEQFF.

The J gene is TRBJ1-1, the V gene TRBV30; TRBD1 is a possible D gene (5 bases). CDR1 is GTSNPN, CDR2 SVGIG, per germline (reference sequence). This CDR3 contains 11 residues. Trimming cost V 5 bases and J 5 bases, with 9 bases left between them. CDR3 in amino acids: CAWGGRTEAFF. The CDR3 DNA sequence: TGTGCCTGGGGGGGGAGGACTGAAGCTTTCTTT.

The CDR3 loop reads CASSSTGFTGELFF. CDR3 coding DNA: TGTGCCAGCAGTTCTACAGGATTTACCGGGGAGCTGTTTTTT. The V call is TRBV28, the J call TRBJ2-2; a weak D match, TRBD1 (5 bases). V was trimmed by 4 bases and J by 5 bases, leaving 11 bases between them. CDR1 and CDR2 (germline): MDHEN, SYDVKM. The CDR3 length is 14 residues.

V and J are TRBV2 and TRBJ1-5; perhaps TRBD1 as D (6 bases). The germline gives CDR1 SNHLY, CDR2 FYNNEI. V lost 8 bases, J lost 8 bases, and 16 bases lay in between. The CDR3 loop spans 13 amino acids. CDR3 region: CASGPTGGKPQHF. The CDR3 DNA follows: TGTGCCAGCGGACCGACAGGAGGTAAGCCCCAGCATTTT.

The J gene is TRBJ1-2, the V gene TRBV24-1, with unresolved D. CDR3 size: 14 residues. The V gene lost 11 bases and the J gene lost 5 bases, with 20 bases spanning the gap. Germline V gives CDR1 KGHDR, CDR2 SFDVKD. The CDR3 sequence is CAMRREEPLYGYTF. CDR3 coding DNA: TGTGCCATGAGAAGAGAGGAGCCCCTATATGGCTACACCTTC.

The chain is built from TRBV7-3 and TRBJ2-7; 8 nucleotides align to TRBD2. The CDR3 is made up of 15 amino acids. The J segment lost 5 bases and the V segment lost 1 base, leaving 7 bases of the junction unmatched. The germline CDR1 and CDR2 sequences are SGHTA and FQGTGA. CDR3 amino acids: CASSLNPAGAHEQYF. The DNA for the CDR3 is TGTGCCAGCAGCTTAAACCCAGCGGGAGCCCACGAGCAGTACTTC.

J is TRBJ2-5 and V is TRBV7-9; no clear D. There are 12 residues in the CDR3. Germline CDR1 is SEHNR and CDR2 is FQNEAQ (reference sequence). V dropped 1 base and J dropped 5 bases, with 5 bases sitting between them. Here the CDR3 reads CASSLVVETQYF. CDR3 coding DNA: TGTGCCAGCAGCTTAGTAGTTGAGACCCAGTACTTC.

The chain uses TRBV7-2 and TRBJ2-1, with D unclear. The V gene lost 3 bases and the J gene lost 0 bases, with 9 bases spanning the gap. Per germline, CDR1 SGHTA and CDR2 FQGNSA. The CDR3 has 15 residues. Here the CDR3 reads CASSLKQNSYNEQFF. CDR3 coding DNA: TGTGCCAGCAGCTTGAAACAGAACTCCTACAATGAGCAGTTCTTC.

V gene TRBV28 combines with J gene TRBJ1-4, with D possibly TRBD1 on 5 matching bases. Germline CDR1 is MDHEN and CDR2 is SYDVKM. This CDR3 contains 17 residues. V lost 2 bases, J lost 3 bases, and 16 bases lay in between. CDR3 in DNA: TGTGCCAGCAGTTTAACAGGAACCCCAGGACCTAATGAAAAACTGTTTTTT. Its protein is CASSLTGTPGPNEKLFF.

This clone was detected once. The V gene is TRBV19, the J gene TRBJ1-1, with 9 bases identical to TRBD1. The CDR3 totals 15 residues. CDR1 LNHDA and CDR2 SQIVND come from the germline V gene (reference sequence). The V and J ends lost 4 bases and 8 bases, in that order; junction bases with no gene match: 11. The DNA of the CDR3 is TGTGCCAGTAGTAAGACAGGGGGACCGTCTTTGGAAGCTTTCTTT. Translating it yields CASSKTGGPSLEAFF.

The chain has TRBV4-1 and TRBJ1-2; 11 bases are shared with TRBD1. V trimming: 0 bases; J trimming: 8 bases; junction bases outside the gene matches: 5. The CDR3 covers 15 residues. The germline CDR1 and CDR2 sequences are MGHRA and YSYEKL. CDR3 nucleotide sequence: TGCGCCAGCAGCCAAGACGGACAGGGGGCAGGGGGCTACACCTTC. Amino acid sequence: CASSQDGQGAGGYTF.

This chain joins TRBV5-1 and TRBJ2-3; TRBD2 matches at 12 bases. Germline CDR1 and CDR2: SGHRS and YFSETQ. This CDR3 is 17 amino acids long. J was trimmed by 0 bases and V by 1 base; bases with no gene match: 3. Here the CDR3 reads CASSLTGTSGSTDTQYF. The CDR3 bases are TGCGCCAGCAGCTTGACTGGGACTAGCGGGAGCACAGATACGCAGTATTTT.

The chain is built from TRBV24-1 and TRBJ1-1; 7 nucleotides match TRBD1. Losses at the gene ends were 3 bases for V and 4 bases for J; bases not matched to a gene: 10. The germline V gene encodes CDR1 KGHDR and CDR2 SFDVKD. This CDR3 is built from 16 residues. CDR3 amino acids: CATSDGKQGTRTEAFF. The CDR3 nucleotides read TGTGCCACCAGTGATGGGAAACAGGGGACGCGCACTGAAGCTTTCTTT.

The gene calls are TRBV19 and TRBJ1-1; perhaps TRBD1 as D (6 bases). This CDR3 is built from 16 residues. Trimming left V 3 bases short and J 0 bases short, with 14 bases between. Germline V lookup: CDR1 LNHDA, CDR2 SQIVND (reference sequence). The CDR3 here is CASSIWGRGLNTEAFF. CDR3 bases: TGTGCCAGTAGTATCTGGGGGCGCGGTTTGAACACTGAAGCTTTCTTT.

This chain connects TRBV28 to TRBJ1-1; D is perhaps TRBD1 (5 bases). The V end lost 8 bases, the J end lost 6 bases, and 13 bases lay between the germline ends. Germline V gene data show CDR1 as MDHEN and CDR2 as SYDVKM. The CDR3 runs to 12 residues. CDR3 DNA: TGTGCCAGCCTTTCGGGGGTCGCTGAAGCTTTCTTT. This encodes CASLSGVAEAFF.

V usage is TRBV5-1 and J usage is TRBJ2-1; 13 nucleotides match TRBD2. V shed 4 bases and J 6 bases; nucleotides not matched to a gene: 4. The CDR3 is 15 amino acids. Germline V gene lookup returns CDR1 SGHRS and CDR2 YFSETQ. The CDR3 loop is CASSPGLAGLNEQFF. The CDR3 DNA sequence: TGCGCCAGCAGCCCGGGACTAGCGGGACTCAATGAGCAGTTCTTC.

The chain links TRBV4-3 to TRBJ2-4, with D possibly TRBD1 on 6 matching bases. V was shortened by 2 bases and J by 5 bases, with 10 bases between the two germline ends. CDR1 and CDR2 from the germline V gene are LGHNA and YSLEER. This CDR3 comprises 14 residues. CDR3 protein: CASSQRGQENIQYF. CDR3 bases: TGCGCCAGCAGCCAACGGGGACAAGAAAACATTCAGTACTTC.

This clone was counted a single time. This sequence joins TRBV7-8 and TRBJ2-5, with 11 bases lining up with TRBD1. The CDR3 consists of 17 residues. Germline V gives CDR1 SGHVS, CDR2 FQNEAQ. With 5 bases clipped from V and 4 bases from J, the junction kept 12 bases outside the gene matches. CDR3 nucleotides: TGTGCCAGCAGCCCACGGACAGGGGGCCTCGTAGGAGAGACCCAGTACTTC. Translating it yields CASSPRTGGLVGETQYF.

This chain links TRBV18 with TRBJ2-1; D is unresolved. The CDR3 spans 16 residues. Trimming removed 0 bases at V and 4 bases at J, with 13 bases between. The V gene's germline CDR1 is KGHSH and CDR2 LQKENI. CDR3 DNA sequence: TGTGCCAGCTCACCACCGATGGGTCAGACATACAATGAGCAGTTCTTC. Translation: CASSPPMGQTYNEQFF.

The chain couples TRBV7-3 to TRBJ2-4, with D perhaps TRBD2 (6 bases). The germline V gene encodes CDR1 SGHTA and CDR2 FQGTGA. The CDR3 sequence is 15 residues long. V was trimmed by 2 bases and J by 5 bases, leaving 13 bases between them. CDR3: CASSLHSGGENIQYF. The CDR3, as DNA: TGTGCCAGCAGCTTACACTCCGGCGGGGAAAACATTCAGTACTTC.

The rearrangement joins TRBV7-3 to TRBJ1-1; TRBD1 matches 8 bases. This CDR3 is 13 amino acids long. J gave up 4 bases and V 5 bases, and 3 bases lay outside the gene matches. Germline CDR1 is SGHTA and CDR2 is FQGTGA. Written as DNA, the CDR3 is TGTGCCAGCAGCGTTACAGGGGGCACTGAAGCTTTCTTT. Protein product: CASSVTGGTEAFF.

This clone was observed a single time. This chain joins TRBV7-2 and TRBJ2-3, with D perhaps TRBD1 (6 bases). The CDR3 is 16 residues long. V dropped 1 base and J dropped 3 bases, with 14 bases sitting between them. Germline CDR1 reads SGHTA; CDR2 reads FQGNSA. The CDR3 loop is CASSLGDRPGTDTQYF. In DNA form, the CDR3 reads TGTGCCAGCAGCTTAGGCGACAGGCCGGGAACAGATACGCAGTATTTT. The entire variable domain, with the rest obtained from reference TRBV7-2 and TRBJ2-3, is as follows: GAGVSQSPSNKVTEKGKDVELRCDPISGHTALYWYRQSLGQGLEFLIYFQGNSAPDKSGLPSDRFSAERTGGSVSTLTIQRTQQEDSAVYLCASSLGDRPGTDTQYFGPGTRLTVL.

The chain recombines TRBV30 with TRBJ1-3; 8 bases are a match to TRBD1. CDR1 is GTSNPN and CDR2 is SVGIG in the germline V gene (reference sequence). V shed 4 bases and J 3 bases; nucleotides not matched to a gene: 2. The CDR3 contains 13 residues. The CDR3 loop reads CAWIDRGGNTIYF. CDR3 bases: TGTGCCTGGATAGACAGGGGTGGAAACACCATATATTTT.

The chain is built from TRBV4-1 and TRBJ1-4, with a possible D match to TRBD1 (5 bases). This CDR3 region has 16 residues. V was trimmed by 1 base and J by 2 bases, leaving 11 bases between them. CDR1 and CDR2 from the germline V gene are MGHRA and YSYEKL. Written as DNA, the CDR3 is TGCGCCAGCAGCCAAGGATCAGACAGCACTAATGAAAAACTGTTTTTT. Translation gives CASSQGSDSTNEKLFF.

The V call is TRBV6-5, the J call TRBJ2-1; 7 positions agree with TRBD1. CDR1 is MNHEY, CDR2 SVGAGI, per germline. The junction had 8 bases not matched to a gene; V was cut back by 3 bases and J by 6 bases. This CDR3 has 15 residues. The CDR3 spells CASSYHRRDSNEQFF. CDR3 coding DNA: TGTGCCAGCAGTTATCATCGCCGGGACAGCAATGAGCAGTTCTTC.

The genes are TRBV2 and TRBJ1-5; weak D call: TRBD1 (6 bases). CDR3 length: 17 residues. Deletions cut 3 bases from V and 6 bases from J, with 21 bases between. The germline gives CDR1 SNHLY, CDR2 FYNNEI. The CDR3 spells CASSDLGNRVSGQPQHF. CDR3 coding DNA: TGTGCCAGCAGTGACTTGGGTAACAGGGTGTCGGGTCAGCCCCAGCATTTT.

The chain carries TRBV6-5 and TRBJ1-4; TRBD1 matches 8 bases. Germline CDR1 reads MNHEY; CDR2 reads SVGAGI. CDR3 size: 14 residues. V was pared by 5 bases and J by 11 bases, with 10 bases of the junction left unmatched. CDR3 residues: CASSNRDRQGKLFF. In nucleotides, the CDR3 is TGTGCCAGCAGTAACCGGGACAGGCAGGGGAAACTGTTTTTT.